These T cell receptor beta chains were read from a single sample in a study of blood T cell repertoires in COVID-19. Repertoires were generated with immunoSEQ multiplex PCR, while TCRdb's copy carries only in-frame clones and drops some. The table has over 150,000 clones, about 95% seen once. The sequenced sample consisted of peripheral blood. Source of these receptors: a man aged 25-45 years with COVID-19, enrolled during active disease. The CDR3 runs from the conserved cysteine through the conserved F or W. The D gene is left open where the match is weak. Clone size is given for some rows only: seen once, a few or many times, or a class if the clone is expanded.

TRBD1	TRBV11-2	NA	TRBJ1-1	CASSWDRVDTEAFF	TGTGCCAGCAGCTGGGACAGGGTGGACACTGAAGCTTTCTTT
TRBD1	TRBV3-1/TRBV3-2	NA	TRBJ1-1	CASSLGTGGGTEAFF	TGTGCCAGCAGCCTAGGAACAGGGGGAGGGACTGAAGCTTTCTTT
NA	TRBV16	NA	TRBJ1-5	CASSQFSVSEQPQHF	TGTGCCAGCAGCCAATTTAGCGTTTCCGAGCAGCCCCAGCATTTT
TRBD1	TRBV19	NA	TRBJ1-5	CASSNGQGGYQPQHF	TGTGCCAGTAGTAACGGACAGGGGGGCTATCAGCCCCAGCATTTT
TRBD1	TRBV19	once	TRBJ1-5	CASTGQGGRNQPQHF	TGTGCCAGTACTGGACAGGGAGGACGCAATCAGCCCCAGCATTTT
NA	TRBV7-6	NA	TRBJ1-4	CASSSYPGRANEKLFF	TGTGCCAGCAGCTCATACCCTGGCAGGGCGAATGAAAAACTGTTTTTT
NA	TRBV15	NA	TRBJ2-2	CATSVRRRAGELFF	TGTGCCACCAGCGTACGGAGGAGGGCCGGGGAGCTGTTTTTT
NA	TRBV9	NA	TRBJ2-7	CASSVGTAYEQYF	TGTGCCAGCAGCGTAGGTACAGCCTACGAGCAGTACTTC
NA	TRBV11-2	NA	TRBJ2-2	CASSTRRDGELFF	TGTGCCAGCAGCACCCGTCGGGACGGGGAGCTGTTTTTT
NA	TRBV3-1/TRBV3-2	NA	TRBJ1-2	CASSPARLGGYTF	TGTGCCAGCAGCCCTGCGAGGTTAGGTGGCTACACCTTC
TRBD1	TRBV3-1/TRBV3-2	once	TRBJ2-7	CASSQEGTGAGEQYF	TGTGCCAGCAGCCAAGAAGGGACAGGGGCGGGCGAGCAGTACTTC
NA	TRBV30	NA	TRBJ1-2	CAWSVTHSNYGYTF	TGTGCCTGGAGTGTAACCCACAGTAACTATGGCTACACCTTC
NA	TRBV5-1	once	TRBJ1-5	CASSLQGGEQPQHF	TGCGCCAGCAGCTTACAGGGAGGGGAACAGCCCCAGCATTTT
TRBD1	TRBV18	NA	TRBJ1-5	CASSATGSGNQPQHF	TGTGCCAGCTCGGCGACAGGGTCGGGCAATCAGCCCCAGCATTTT
TRBD1	TRBV5-3	NA	TRBJ2-7	CARSSDRVCTYEQYF	TGTGCCAGAAGCTCTGACAGGGTTTGCACCTACGAGCAGTACTTC
NA	TRBV19	NA	TRBJ1-3	CASSISPGVSGNTIYF	TGTGCCAGTAGTATTTCCCCGGGGGTCTCTGGAAACACCATATATTTT
NA	TRBV3-1/TRBV3-2	NA	TRBJ2-2	CASSEIGDGELFF	TGTGCCAGCAGCGAGATCGGGGACGGGGAGCTGTTTTTT
NA	TRBV10-3	NA	TRBJ1-5	CAISHLPGGNNQPQHF	TGTGCCATCAGTCACCTCCCCGGGGGGAACAATCAGCCCCAGCATTTT
NA	TRBV4-1	NA	TRBJ1-2	CASSLAPIQGGYGYTF	TGCGCCAGCAGCCTCGCCCCTATACAGGGAGGGTATGGCTACACCTTC
NA	TRBV3-1/TRBV3-2	once	TRBJ1-1	CASSQVQYTEAFF	TGTGCCAGCAGCCAAGTACAGTACACTGAAGCTTTCTTT
TRBD1	TRBV3-1/TRBV3-2	NA	TRBJ1-5	CASSPRTGQEPQHF	TGTGCCAGCAGCCCTAGGACAGGTCAGGAGCCCCAGCATTTT
NA	TRBV10-3	NA	TRBJ2-2	CAISEFWGAGELFF	TGTGCCATCAGTGAGTTCTGGGGCGCCGGGGAGCTGTTTTTT
TRBD1	TRBV6-5	NA	TRBJ1-2	CASSLGQDGYTF	TGTGCCAGCAGTTTGGGACAGGATGGCTACACCTTC
TRBD1	TRBV18	NA	TRBJ1-2	CASSPVDRGLVSYTF	TGTGCCAGCTCACCAGTAGACAGGGGTCTAGTAAGCTACACCTTC
TRBD1	TRBV15	NA	TRBJ2-5	CATSRGGGQGALSGETQYF	TGTGCCACCAGCAGAGGGGGAGGACAGGGGGCGTTATCGGGTGAGACCCAGTACTTC
TRBD2	TRBV6-5	NA	TRBJ2-3	CASSRRGGITDTQYF	TGTGCCAGCAGTCGGCGGGGGGGAATCACAGATACGCAGTATTTT
NA	TRBV6-5	NA	TRBJ1-1	CASRAIGGRFAEAFF	TGTGCCAGTAGGGCCATCGGGGGTCGGTTCGCTGAAGCTTTCTTT
NA	TRBV10-3	NA	TRBJ2-1	CAIREGGYHEQFF	TGTGCCATCCGAGAAGGCGGATACCATGAGCAGTTCTTC
NA	TRBV7-9	NA	TRBJ1-2	CASSPYYGYTF	TGTGCCAGCAGCCCCTACTATGGCTACACCTTC
TRBD1	TRBV6-5	NA	TRBJ2-2	CASRRDRANTGELFF	TGTGCCAGTCGCCGGGACAGGGCGAACACCGGGGAGCTGTTTTTT
NA	TRBV3-1/TRBV3-2	once	TRBJ1-1	CASSQVLVKGRGMNTEAFF	TGTGCCAGCAGCCAAGTTCTTGTTAAGGGGCGGGGGATGAACACTGAAGCTTTCTTT
TRBD1	TRBV12-5	NA	TRBJ2-3	CASGSGQVGTDTQYF	TGTGCTAGTGGTTCTGGACAGGTTGGCACAGATACGCAGTATTTT
TRBD2	TRBV30	NA	TRBJ2-1	CACTGLAGTREQFF	TGTGCCTGTACAGGACTAGCGGGGACCCGTGAGCAGTTCTTC
TRBD1	TRBV15	NA	TRBJ1-2	CATRQQGSWDYGYTF	TGTGCCACCAGACAACAGGGGTCGTGGGACTATGGCTACACCTTC